Listed below are T cell receptor beta chains from one sample, sequenced in a study of blood T cell repertoires in COVID-19. The method was immunoSEQ multiplex PCR; TCRdb's version includes in-frame clones alone and lacks a portion of them. The repertoire holds 250,000 to 300,000 clones, with around 90% as singletons. The sequencing sample was made of PBMCs or T cells enriched from blood (not recorded which). All receptors derive from a human donor in a cohort exposed to, infected with or recovered from COVID-19 (not recorded which). The donor label of this sample is uncertain. The CDR3 runs from the conserved cysteine through the conserved F or W. D genes are given only for firm matches. Size is stated for part of the rows, as once, few or many counts, or as a class when the clone is expanded.

v_gene: TRBV11-2; abundance: NA; d_gene: TRBD1; j_gene: TRBJ1-5; CDR3nt: TGTGCCAGCAGCTTAGCAGGGGGAAATCAGCCCCAGCATTTT; CDR3aa: CASSLAGGNQPQHF
v_gene: TRBV4-3; abundance: NA; d_gene: NA; j_gene: TRBJ1-1; CDR3nt: TGCGCCAGCAGCTCCCACAGGGAAACTTTCTTT; CDR3aa: CASSSHRETFF
v_gene: TRBV3-1/TRBV3-2; abundance: NA; d_gene: TRBD1; j_gene: TRBJ2-5; CDR3nt: TGTGCCAGCAGCCTCTCCGGGACAGTGTACCAAGAGACCCAGTACTTC; CDR3aa: CASSLSGTVYQETQYF
v_gene: TRBV30; abundance: NA; d_gene: TRBD2; j_gene: TRBJ2-3; CDR3nt: TGTGCCTGGCGTCTAGCGGGGGCCGCTAGCACAGATACGCAGTATTTT; CDR3aa: CAWRLAGAASTDTQYF
v_gene: TRBV5-4; abundance: once; d_gene: NA; j_gene: TRBJ2-3; CDR3nt: TGTGCCAGCAGCTTCCGGACTGGCGAAAGCACAGATACGCAGTATTTT; CDR3aa: CASSFRTGESTDTQYF
v_gene: TRBV9; abundance: NA; d_gene: NA; j_gene: TRBJ2-5; CDR3nt: TGTGCCAGCAGCGTCGAGGCGGGGGCCGGGGAGACCCAGTACTTC; CDR3aa: CASSVEAGAGETQYF
v_gene: TRBV11-1; abundance: NA; d_gene: NA; j_gene: TRBJ2-1; CDR3nt: TGTGCCAGCAGCGTAGTTGGGGGGTCCTACAATGAGCAGTTCTTC; CDR3aa: CASSVVGGSYNEQFF
v_gene: TRBV7-9; abundance: NA; d_gene: NA; j_gene: TRBJ2-1; CDR3nt: TGTGCCAGCAGCGCCCCATATGGACAGTACGACTCATACAATGAGCAGTTCTTC; CDR3aa: CASSAPYGQYDSYNEQFF
v_gene: TRBV4-1; abundance: NA; d_gene: TRBD2; j_gene: TRBJ2-3; CDR3nt: TGCGCCAGCAGCCCCGGACTAGCGGGGGGCCGGGAAGCAGATACGCAGTATTTT; CDR3aa: CASSPGLAGGREADTQYF
v_gene: TRBV6-5; abundance: NA; d_gene: NA; j_gene: TRBJ1-5; CDR3nt: TGTGCCAGCAGCCGCACACAGGGTTCCTGGCAGCCCCAGCATTTT; CDR3aa: CASSRTQGSWQPQHF